The 6 T cell receptor beta chains listed next were all sequenced from one sample in a study of blood T cells in healthy people across ages. Sample-barcoded 5' priming and a J-beta primer mix drove a second PCR of roughly 6 to 12 cycles. TCRdb called the 5' RACE reads again in MiXCR, with one record for every CDR3 protein. The data contain hundreds of thousands of distinct CDR3 sequences, about 53% of them seen just once; the ten biggest clones take up roughly 34%. The source material was blood. All receptors come from a man aged 55 to 69 in good health.

The chain is built from TRBV6-6 and TRBJ2-1; D is tentatively TRBD1 or TRBD2 (5 bases each). Trimming shortened V by 8 bases and J by 2 bases, and 10 bases separated the two germline ends. Germline lookup yields CDR1 MNHNY and CDR2 SVGAGI (reference sequence). There are 13 residues in the CDR3. This chain's CDR3 is CASGDGAYNEQFF. The CDR3 DNA is TGTGCCAGCGGGGACGGCGCCTACAATGAGCAGTTCTTC.

The CDR3 loop is CASSKIQCYEQYF. The CDR3 DNA reads TGTGCCAGCAGCAAGATACAATGTTACGAGCAGTACTTC. J is TRBJ2-4 and V is TRBV21-1. Gene TRBJ2-7 matches the end of the DNA better, so the J call may be wrong. TRBV21-1 is a pseudogene segment. The CDR3 has 13 residues.

The count of this clonotype is one. The J gene is TRBJ1-3, the V gene TRBV20-1, with 8 bases lining up with TRBD1. Losses at the gene ends were 3 bases for V and 4 bases for J; bases not matched to a gene: 8. In germline, CDR1 is DFQATT, CDR2 SNEGSKA (reference sequence). The CDR3 is made up of 15 amino acids. CDR3 amino acids: CSARARGLRGNTIYF. The CDR3 DNA is TGCAGTGCTAGGGCCAGGGGGCTGAGAGGAAACACCATATATTTT.

This clonotype was seen a single time. The genes are TRBV14 and TRBJ2-3, with a tentative D call TRBD2 (7 bases). The CDR3 covers 14 residues. CDR1 SGHDN and CDR2 FVKESK come from the germline V gene. V lost 5 bases to trimming and J lost 6 bases, with 15 bases between them. The CDR3 region has the DNA TGTGCCAGCAGCGAAGGGGGACTATGGGATACGCAGTATTTT. It encodes CASSEGGLWDTQYF. Variable domain in full (rest from reference TRBV14 and TRBJ2-3): EAGVTQFPSHSVIEKGQTVTLRCDPISGHDNLYWYRRVMGKEIKFLLHFVKESKQDESGMPNNRFLAERTGGTYSTLKVQPAELEDSGVYFCASSEGGLWDTQYFGPGTRLTVL.

This chain joins TRBV3-1 and TRBJ2-1; TRBD2 aligns across 8 bases. Germline V gives CDR1 LGHDT, CDR2 YNNKEL (reference sequence). This CDR3 is 15 amino acids long. The V gene end was trimmed by 2 bases and the J gene end by 2 bases; junction bases not matched to a gene: 2. CDR3 DNA: TGTGCCAGCAGCCAATTAGCGGGGCCCTACAATGAGCAGTTCTTC. It encodes CASSQLAGPYNEQFF.

In its sample, this clonotype was seen many times. This CDR3 is CSVSATRGETQYF. The CDR3 coding sequence is TGCAGCGTGAGCGCTACACGGGGGGAGACCCAGTACTTC. V usage is TRBV29-1 and J usage is TRBJ2-5; D may be TRBD2 (6 bases). Per germline, CDR1 SQVTM and CDR2 ANQGSEA. V lost 6 bases and J lost 5, with 16 bases in between. The CDR3 sequence is 13 residues long.